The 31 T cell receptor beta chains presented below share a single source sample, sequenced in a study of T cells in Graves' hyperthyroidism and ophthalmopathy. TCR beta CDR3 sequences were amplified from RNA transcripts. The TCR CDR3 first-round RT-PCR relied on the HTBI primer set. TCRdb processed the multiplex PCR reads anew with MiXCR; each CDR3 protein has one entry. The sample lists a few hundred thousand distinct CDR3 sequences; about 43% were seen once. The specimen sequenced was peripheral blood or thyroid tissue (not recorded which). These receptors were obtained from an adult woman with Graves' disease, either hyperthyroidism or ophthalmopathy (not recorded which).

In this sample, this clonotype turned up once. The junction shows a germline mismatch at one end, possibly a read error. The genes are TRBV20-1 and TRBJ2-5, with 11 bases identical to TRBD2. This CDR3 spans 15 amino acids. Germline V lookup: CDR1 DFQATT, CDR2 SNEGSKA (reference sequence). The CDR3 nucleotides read TGCAGTGCTAGAGATCGACTAGCGGGGCAAGAGGCCCAGTACTTC. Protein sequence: CSARDRLAGQEAQYF.

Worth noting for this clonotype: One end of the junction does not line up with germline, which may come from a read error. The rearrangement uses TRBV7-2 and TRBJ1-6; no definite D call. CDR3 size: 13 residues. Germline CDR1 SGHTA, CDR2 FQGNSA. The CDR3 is CASSPGMGSPLHF. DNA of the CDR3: TGCGCCAGCAGCCCCGGGATGGGTTCACCCCTCCACTTT.

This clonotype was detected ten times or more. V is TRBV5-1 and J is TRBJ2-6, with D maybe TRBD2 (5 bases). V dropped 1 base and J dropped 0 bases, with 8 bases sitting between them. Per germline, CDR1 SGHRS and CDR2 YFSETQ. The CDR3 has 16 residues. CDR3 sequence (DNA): TGCGCCAGCAGCTTGTGGGAGATCTCTGGGGCCAACGTCCTGACTTTC. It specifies CASSLWEISGANVLTF.

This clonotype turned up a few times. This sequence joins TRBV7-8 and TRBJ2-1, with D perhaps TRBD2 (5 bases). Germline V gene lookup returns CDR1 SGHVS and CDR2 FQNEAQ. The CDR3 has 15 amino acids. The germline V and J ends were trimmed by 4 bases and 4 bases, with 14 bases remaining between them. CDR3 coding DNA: TGTGCCAGCAGCTCTAGCCGGGGAAGGTACAATGAGCAGTTCTTC. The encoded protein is CASSSSRGRYNEQFF.

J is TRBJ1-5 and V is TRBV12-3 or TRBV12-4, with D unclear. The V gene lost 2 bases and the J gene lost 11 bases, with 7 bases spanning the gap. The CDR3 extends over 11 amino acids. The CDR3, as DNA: TGTGCCAGCAGTTTACGGGAGACCCAGCATTTT. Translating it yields CASSLRETQHF.

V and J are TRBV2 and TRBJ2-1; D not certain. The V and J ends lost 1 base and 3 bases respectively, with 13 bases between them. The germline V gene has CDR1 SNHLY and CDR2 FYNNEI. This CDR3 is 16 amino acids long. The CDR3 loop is CASSEGVQAVYNEQFF. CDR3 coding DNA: TGTGCCAGCAGTGAAGGCGTGCAGGCGGTCTACAATGAGCAGTTCTTC.

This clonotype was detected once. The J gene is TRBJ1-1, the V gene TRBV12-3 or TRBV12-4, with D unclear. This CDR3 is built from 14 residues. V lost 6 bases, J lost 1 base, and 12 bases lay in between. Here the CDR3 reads CASRPQTRNTEAFF. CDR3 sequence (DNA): TGTGCCAGCAGGCCTCAGACTAGGAACACTGAAGCTTTCTTT.

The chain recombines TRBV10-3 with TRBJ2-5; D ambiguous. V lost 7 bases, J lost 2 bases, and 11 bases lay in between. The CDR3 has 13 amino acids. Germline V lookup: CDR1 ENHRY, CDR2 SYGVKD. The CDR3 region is CAIKVPEQETQYF. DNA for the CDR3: TGTGCCATCAAGGTTCCAGAGCAAGAGACCCAGTACTTC.

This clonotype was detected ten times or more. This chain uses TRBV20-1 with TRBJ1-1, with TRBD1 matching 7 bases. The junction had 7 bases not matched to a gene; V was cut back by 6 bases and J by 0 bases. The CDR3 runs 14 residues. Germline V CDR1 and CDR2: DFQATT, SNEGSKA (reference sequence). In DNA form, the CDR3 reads TGCAGTGCCCAGCCGACAGGGTTGAACACTGAAGCTTTCTTT. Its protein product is CSAQPTGLNTEAFF.

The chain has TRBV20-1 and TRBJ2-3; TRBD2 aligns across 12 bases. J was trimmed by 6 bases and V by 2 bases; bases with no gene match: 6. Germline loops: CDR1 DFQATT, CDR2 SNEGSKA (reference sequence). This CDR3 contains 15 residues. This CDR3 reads CSARRLAGGGDTQYF. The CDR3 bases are TGCAGTGCTAGACGGCTAGCGGGAGGGGGGGATACGCAGTATTTT.

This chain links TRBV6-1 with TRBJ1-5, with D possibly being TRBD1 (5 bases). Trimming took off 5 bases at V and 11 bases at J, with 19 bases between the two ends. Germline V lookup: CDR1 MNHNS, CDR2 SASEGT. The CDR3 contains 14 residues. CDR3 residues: CASSPDWGLLSQHF. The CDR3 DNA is TGTGCCAGCAGTCCGGACTGGGGGTTGTTATCCCAGCATTTT.

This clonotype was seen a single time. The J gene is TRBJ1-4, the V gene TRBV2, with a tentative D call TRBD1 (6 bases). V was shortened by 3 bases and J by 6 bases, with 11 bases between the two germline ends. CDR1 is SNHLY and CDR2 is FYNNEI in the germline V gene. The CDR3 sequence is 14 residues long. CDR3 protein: CASSDLAGDEKLFF. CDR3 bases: TGTGCCAGCAGTGATCTGGCAGGGGATGAAAAACTGTTTTTT. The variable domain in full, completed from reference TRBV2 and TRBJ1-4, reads EPEVTQTPSHQVTQMGQEVILRCVPISNHLYFYWYRQILGQKVEFLVSFYNNEISEKSEIFDDQFSVERPDGSNFTLKIRSTKLEDSAMYFCASSDLAGDEKLFFGSGTQLSVL.

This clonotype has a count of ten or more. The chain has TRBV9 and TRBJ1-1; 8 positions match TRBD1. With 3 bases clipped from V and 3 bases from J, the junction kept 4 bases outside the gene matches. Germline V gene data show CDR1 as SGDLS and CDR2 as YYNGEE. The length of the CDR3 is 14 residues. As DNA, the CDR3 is TGTGCCAGCAGCGACGGGACAGGTGACACTGAAGCTTTCTTT. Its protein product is CASSDGTGDTEAFF.

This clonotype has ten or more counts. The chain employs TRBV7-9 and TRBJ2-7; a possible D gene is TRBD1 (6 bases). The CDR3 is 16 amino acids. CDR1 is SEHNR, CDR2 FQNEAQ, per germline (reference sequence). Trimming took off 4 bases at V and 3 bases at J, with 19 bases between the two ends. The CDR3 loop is CASSSAGQGMGYEQYF. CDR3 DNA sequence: TGTGCCAGCAGCTCGGCTGGCCAGGGGATGGGCTACGAGCAGTACTTC.

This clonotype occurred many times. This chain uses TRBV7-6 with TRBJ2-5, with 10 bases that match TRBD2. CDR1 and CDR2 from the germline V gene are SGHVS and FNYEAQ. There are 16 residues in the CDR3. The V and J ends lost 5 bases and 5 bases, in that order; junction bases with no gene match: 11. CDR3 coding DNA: TGTGCCAGCAGCCCTGTTAGCGGGAGGCCTGGGGAGACCCAGTACTTC. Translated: CASSPVSGRPGETQYF.

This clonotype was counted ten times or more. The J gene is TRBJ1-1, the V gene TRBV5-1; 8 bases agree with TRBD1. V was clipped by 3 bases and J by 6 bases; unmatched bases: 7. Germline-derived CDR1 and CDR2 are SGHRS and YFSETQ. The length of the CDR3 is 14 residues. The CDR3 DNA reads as TGCGCCAGCAGCTCTCGACAGGGGAGGGCTGAAGCTTTCTTT. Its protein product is CASSSRQGRAEAFF.

DNA of the CDR3: TGTGCCAGCAGTGACAACCTAAGCAATCAGCCCCAGCATTTT. This gives the protein CASSDNLSNQPQHF. The chain is built from TRBV12-3 or TRBV12-4 and TRBJ1-5; D is unclear. The V gene lost 5 bases and the J gene lost 1 base, with 9 bases spanning the gap. The CDR3 consists of 14 residues.

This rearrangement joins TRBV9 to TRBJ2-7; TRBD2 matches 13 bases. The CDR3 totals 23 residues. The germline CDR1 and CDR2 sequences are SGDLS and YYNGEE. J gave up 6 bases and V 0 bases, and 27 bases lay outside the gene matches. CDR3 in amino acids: CASSVDPGLAGSLSGKLVTEQYF. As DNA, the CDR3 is TGTGCCAGCAGCGTAGACCCGGGACTAGCGGGAAGCCTTAGCGGGAAACTGGTGACCGAGCAGTACTTC.

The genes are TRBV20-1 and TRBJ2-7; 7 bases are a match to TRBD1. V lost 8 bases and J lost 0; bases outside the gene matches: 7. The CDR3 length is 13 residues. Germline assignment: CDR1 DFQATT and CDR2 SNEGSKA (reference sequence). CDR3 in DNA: TGCAGTACTGACAGGGTCTCCTCCTACGAGCAGTACTTC. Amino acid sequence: CSTDRVSSYEQYF.

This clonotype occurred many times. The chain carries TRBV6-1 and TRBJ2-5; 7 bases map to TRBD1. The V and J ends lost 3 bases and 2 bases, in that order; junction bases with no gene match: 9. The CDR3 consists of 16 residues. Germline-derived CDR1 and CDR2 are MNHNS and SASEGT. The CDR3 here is CASSESTGNLQETQYF. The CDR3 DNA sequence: TGTGCCAGCAGTGAGTCGACAGGGAATCTACAAGAGACCCAGTACTTC.

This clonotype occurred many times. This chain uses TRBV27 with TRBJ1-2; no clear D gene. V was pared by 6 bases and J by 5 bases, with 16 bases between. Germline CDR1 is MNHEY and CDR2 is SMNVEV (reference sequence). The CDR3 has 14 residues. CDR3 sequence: CASSAGPAPYGYTF. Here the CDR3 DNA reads TGTGCCAGCAGCGCGGGCCCGGCTCCTTATGGCTACACCTTC.

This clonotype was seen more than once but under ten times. CDR3 sequence: CATSRGNTIYF. The CDR3 nucleotides are TGTGCCACGAGTCGAGGAAACACCATATATTTT. The rearrangement links TRBV19 to TRBJ1-3; no reliable D call. The CDR3 is made up of 11 amino acids. The germline V gene has CDR1 LNHDA and CDR2 SQIVND (reference sequence). V shed 10 bases and J shed 4 bases, with 8 bases lying between them.

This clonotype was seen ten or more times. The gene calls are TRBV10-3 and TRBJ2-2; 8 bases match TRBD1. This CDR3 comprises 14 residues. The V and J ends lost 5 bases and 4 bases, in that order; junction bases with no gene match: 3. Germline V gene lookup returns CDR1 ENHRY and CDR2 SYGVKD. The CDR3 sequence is CAISPGGRTGELFF. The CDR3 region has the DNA TGTGCCATCAGTCCAGGGGGCCGCACCGGGGAGCTGTTTTTT.

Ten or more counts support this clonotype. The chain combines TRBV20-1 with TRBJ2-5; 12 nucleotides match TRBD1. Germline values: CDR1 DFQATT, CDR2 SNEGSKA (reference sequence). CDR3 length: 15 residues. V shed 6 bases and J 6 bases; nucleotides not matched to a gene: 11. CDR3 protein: CSAPPGTGGSKTQYF. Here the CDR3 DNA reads TGCAGTGCCCCTCCCGGGACAGGGGGCAGTAAGACCCAGTACTTC.

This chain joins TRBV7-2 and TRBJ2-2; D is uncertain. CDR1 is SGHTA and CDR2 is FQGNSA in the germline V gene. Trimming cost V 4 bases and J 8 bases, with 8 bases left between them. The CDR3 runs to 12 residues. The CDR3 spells CASSSYRGELFF. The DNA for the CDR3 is TGTGCCAGCAGCTCTTACAGAGGGGAGCTGTTTTTT.

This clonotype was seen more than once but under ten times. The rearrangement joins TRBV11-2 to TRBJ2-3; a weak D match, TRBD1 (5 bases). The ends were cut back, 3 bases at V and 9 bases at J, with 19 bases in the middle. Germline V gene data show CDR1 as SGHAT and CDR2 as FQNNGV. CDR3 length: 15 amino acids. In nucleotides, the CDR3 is TGTGCCAGCAGCTTGGTGCGGCAGGGCATTGGGACGCAGTATTTT. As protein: CASSLVRQGIGTQYF.

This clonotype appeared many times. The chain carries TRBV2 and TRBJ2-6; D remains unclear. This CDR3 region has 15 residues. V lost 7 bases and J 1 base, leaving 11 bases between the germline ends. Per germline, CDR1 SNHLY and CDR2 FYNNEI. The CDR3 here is CASTEERSGANVLTF. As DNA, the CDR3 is TGTGCCAGCACCGAGGAACGGTCTGGGGCCAACGTCCTGACTTTC.

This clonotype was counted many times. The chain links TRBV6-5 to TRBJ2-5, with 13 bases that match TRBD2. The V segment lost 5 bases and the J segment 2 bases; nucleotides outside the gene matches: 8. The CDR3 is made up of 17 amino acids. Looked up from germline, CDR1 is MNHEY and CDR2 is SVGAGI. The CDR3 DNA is TGTGCCAGCAGTCAGTATAGACTAGCGGGAGGTCAAGAGACCCAGTACTTC. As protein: CASSQYRLAGGQETQYF.

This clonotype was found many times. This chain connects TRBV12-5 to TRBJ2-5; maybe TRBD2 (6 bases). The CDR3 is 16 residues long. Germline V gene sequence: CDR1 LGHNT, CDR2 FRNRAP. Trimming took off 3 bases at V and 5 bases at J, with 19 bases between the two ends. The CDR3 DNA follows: TGTGCTAGTGGTTTCCAGGCGGGACCAGACGTGGAGACCCAGTACTTC. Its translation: CASGFQAGPDVETQYF. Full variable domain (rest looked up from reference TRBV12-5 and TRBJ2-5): DARVTQTPRHKVTEMGQEVTMRCQPILGHNTVFWYRQTMMQGLELLAYFRNRAPLDDSGMPKDRFSAEMPDATLATLKIQPSEPRDSAVYFCASGFQAGPDVETQYFGPGTRLLVL.

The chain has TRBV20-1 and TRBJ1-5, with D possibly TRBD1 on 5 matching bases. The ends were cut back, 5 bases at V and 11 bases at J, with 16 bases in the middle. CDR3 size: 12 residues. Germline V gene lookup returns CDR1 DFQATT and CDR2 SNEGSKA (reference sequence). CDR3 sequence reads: CSAPLGVLSQHF. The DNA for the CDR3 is TGCAGTGCTCCCCTGGGGGTTTTGTCCCAGCATTTT.

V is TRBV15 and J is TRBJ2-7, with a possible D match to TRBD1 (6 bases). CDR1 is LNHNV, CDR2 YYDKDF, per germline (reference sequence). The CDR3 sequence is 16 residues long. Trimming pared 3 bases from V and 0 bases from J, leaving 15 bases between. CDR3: CATSRARDRSSYEQYF. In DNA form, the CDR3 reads TGTGCCACCAGCAGGGCCCGAGACAGGAGCTCCTACGAGCAGTACTTC.